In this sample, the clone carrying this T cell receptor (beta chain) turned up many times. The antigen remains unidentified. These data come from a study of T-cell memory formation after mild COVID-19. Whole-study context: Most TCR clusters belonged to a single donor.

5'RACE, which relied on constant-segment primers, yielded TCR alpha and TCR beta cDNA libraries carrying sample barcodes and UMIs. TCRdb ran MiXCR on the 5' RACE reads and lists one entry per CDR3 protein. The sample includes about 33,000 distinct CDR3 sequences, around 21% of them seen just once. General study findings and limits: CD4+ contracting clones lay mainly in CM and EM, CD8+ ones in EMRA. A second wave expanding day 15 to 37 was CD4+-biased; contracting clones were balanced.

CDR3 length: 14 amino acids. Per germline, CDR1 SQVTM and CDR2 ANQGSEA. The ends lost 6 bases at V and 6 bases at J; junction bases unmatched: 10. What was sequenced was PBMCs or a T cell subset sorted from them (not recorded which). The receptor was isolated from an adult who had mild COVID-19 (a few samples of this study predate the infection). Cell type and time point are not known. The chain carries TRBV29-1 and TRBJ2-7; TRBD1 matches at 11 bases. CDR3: CSVTPGQGGVEQYF. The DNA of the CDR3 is TGCAGCGTAACCCCGGGACAGGGGGGTGTCGAGCAGTACTTC.